Following are 9 T cell receptor beta chains from one sample sequenced in a study of beta chain features in type 1 diabetes. Expressed TCRB transcripts were sequenced after all isolated RNA was converted to cDNA. Generated by immunoSEQ multiplex PCR, the TCRdb table keeps only in-frame clones and is missing some. The sample includes 160,000 or so clones, 7.5% to 9.5% of them seen just once. Source material: central memory CD4+ T cells from blood. The receptors derive from a young woman in good health.

In regard to this clone: This specimen includes other DNA sequences encoding the same CDR3. CDR3 sequence: CASSKLAGGYNEQFF. The CDR3 DNA reads TGTGCCAGCAGCAAACTAGCGGGAGGGTACAATGAGCAGTTCTTC. The chain employs TRBV7-2 and TRBJ2-1, with TRBD2 matching 13 bases. The CDR3 spans 15 residues. V lost 5 bases, J lost 4 bases, and 2 bases stayed unmatched. Germline loops: CDR1 SGHTA, CDR2 FQGNSA.

In its sample, this clone was seen a few times. This chain joins TRBV18 and TRBJ1-1, with a possible D match to TRBD1 (5 bases). V was shortened by 3 bases and J by 8 bases, with 13 bases between the two germline ends. Germline V lookup: CDR1 KGHSH, CDR2 LQKENI. The CDR3 spans 13 residues. CDR3 DNA: TGTGCCAGCTCACCCCCAGGGTTCTGGGAAGCTTTCTTT. This codes for CASSPPGFWEAFF.

The table lists this clone with a few counts. The chain has TRBV7-3 and TRBJ2-7; TRBD1 agrees at 7 bases. This CDR3 comprises 14 residues. After removal of 2 bases from V and 2 bases from J, the junction contained 3 bases not matched to a gene. Germline CDR1 is SGHTA and CDR2 is FQGTGA. This CDR3 reads CASSLYRGPYEQYF. As DNA, the CDR3 is TGTGCCAGCAGCTTATACAGGGGCCCCTACGAGCAGTACTTC.

The J gene is TRBJ1-1, the V gene TRBV28; TRBD1 aligns across 9 bases. After removal of 5 bases from V and 7 bases from J, the junction contained 8 bases not matched to a gene. The V gene's germline CDR1 is MDHEN and CDR2 SYDVKM. This CDR3 region has 14 residues. The CDR3 DNA follows: TGTGCCAGCAGTACCCGACAGGGGGGGAGTGAAGCTTTCTTT. It translates to CASSTRQGGSEAFF.

This clone was recorded a few times. The chain employs TRBV29-1 and TRBJ2-5; 8 bases line up with TRBD1. Germline values: CDR1 SQVTM, CDR2 ANQGSEA. Trimming cost V 4 bases and J 5 bases; bases outside gene matches: 6. This CDR3 has 13 residues. The CDR3 reads CSVATAGGETQYF. The CDR3 DNA follows: TGCAGCGTTGCGACGGCAGGGGGCGAGACCCAGTACTTC.

The chain couples TRBV30 to TRBJ2-1, with 9 bases lining up with TRBD2. Germline V gives CDR1 GTSNPN, CDR2 SVGIG (reference sequence). Trimming removed 1 base from V and 5 bases from J; junction bases left unmatched: 6. The CDR3 is made up of 15 amino acids. The CDR3 DNA follows: TGTGCCTGGAGTGGAAGGACTAGCGACGACAATGAGCAGTTCTTC. This translates into CAWSGRTSDDNEQFF.

The V gene is TRBV30, the J gene TRBJ1-5; perhaps TRBD1 as D (6 bases). The CDR3 runs to 15 residues. V was shortened by 5 bases and J by 0 bases, with 14 bases between the two germline ends. Germline CDR1 and CDR2: GTSNPN and SVGIG (reference sequence). The CDR3 nucleotides are TGTGCCTGGTCCCGGGGGGCCTATAGCAATCAGCCCCAGCATTTT. This encodes CAWSRGAYSNQPQHF.

This clone was found many times. V and J are TRBV6-1 and TRBJ1-2, with unresolved D. Germline values: CDR1 MNHNS, CDR2 SASEGT. The CDR3 has 13 residues. Trimming left V 1 base short and J 7 bases short, with 10 bases between. The CDR3 protein is CASSEGWSSGYTF. The CDR3 DNA reads as TGTGCCAGCAGTGAAGGCTGGAGTAGTGGCTACACCTTC.

The chain carries TRBV7-9 and TRBJ2-5, with 8 bases matching TRBD2. Per the germline V gene, CDR1 is SEHNR and CDR2 is FQNEAQ (reference sequence). CDR3 length: 15 residues. J lost 2 bases, V lost 0 bases, and 2 bases had no gene match. For the CDR3, the DNA is TGTGCCAGCAGCTTAGCGAGCGGGGGACAAGAGACCCAGTACTTC. It yields the protein CASSLASGGQETQYF.